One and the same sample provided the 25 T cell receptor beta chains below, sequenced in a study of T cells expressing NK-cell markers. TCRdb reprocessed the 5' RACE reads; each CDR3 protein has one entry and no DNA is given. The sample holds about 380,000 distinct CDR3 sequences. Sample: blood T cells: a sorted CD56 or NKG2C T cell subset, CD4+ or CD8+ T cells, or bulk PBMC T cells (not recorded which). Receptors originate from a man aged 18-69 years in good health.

This chain's CDR3 is CATSGRDRPYEQYF. This chain connects TRBV15 to TRBJ2-7; the D call from TCRdb, TRBD1, cannot be confirmed without DNA. Germline lookup yields CDR1 LNHNV and CDR2 YYDKDF (reference sequence). CDR3 length: 14 amino acids. Drawing the rest from reference TRBV15 and TRBJ2-7, the complete variable domain is DAMVIQNPRYQVTQFGKPVTLSCSQTLNHNVMYWYQQKSSQAPKLLFHYYDKDFNNEADTPDNFQSRRPNTSFCFLDIRSPGLGDTAMYLCATSGRDRPYEQYFGPGTRLTVT.

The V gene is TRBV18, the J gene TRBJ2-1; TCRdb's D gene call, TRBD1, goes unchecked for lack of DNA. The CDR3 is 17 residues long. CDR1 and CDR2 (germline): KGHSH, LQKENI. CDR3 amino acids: CASSPQGTVSSYNEQFF. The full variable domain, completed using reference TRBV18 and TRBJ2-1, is NAGVMQNPRHLVRRRGQEARLRCSPMKGHSHVYWYRQLPEEGLKFMVYLQKENIIDESGMPKERFSAEFPKEGPSILRIQQVVRGDSAAYFCASSPQGTVSSYNEQFFGPGTRLTVL.

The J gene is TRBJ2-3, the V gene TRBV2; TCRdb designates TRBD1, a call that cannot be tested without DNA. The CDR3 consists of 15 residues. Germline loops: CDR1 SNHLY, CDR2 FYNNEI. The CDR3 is CASIFRGASLDTQYF.

The CDR3 loop reads CASSEAHLGQGLRYEQYF. The chain employs TRBV6-1 and TRBJ2-7; TCRdb outputs TRBD1, but without DNA this stays unchecked. Per the germline V gene, CDR1 is MNHNS and CDR2 is SASEGT. CDR3 length: 18 residues.

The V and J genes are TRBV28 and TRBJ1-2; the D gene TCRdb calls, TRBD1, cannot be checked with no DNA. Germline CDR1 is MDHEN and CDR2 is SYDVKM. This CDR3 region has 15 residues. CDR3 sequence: CASSLEGWQGQGYTF.

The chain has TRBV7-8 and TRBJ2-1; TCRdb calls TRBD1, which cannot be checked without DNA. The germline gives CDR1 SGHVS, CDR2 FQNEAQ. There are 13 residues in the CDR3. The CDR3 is CAGSLRGGFEQFF.

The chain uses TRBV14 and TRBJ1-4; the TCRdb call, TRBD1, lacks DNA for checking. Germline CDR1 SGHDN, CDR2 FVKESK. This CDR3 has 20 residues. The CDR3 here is CASSQLNYDSSFFPNEKLFF.

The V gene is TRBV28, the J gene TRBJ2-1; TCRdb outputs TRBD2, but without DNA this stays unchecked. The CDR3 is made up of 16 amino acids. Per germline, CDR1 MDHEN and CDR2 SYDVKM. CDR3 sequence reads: CASSSPGLANGDEQFF.

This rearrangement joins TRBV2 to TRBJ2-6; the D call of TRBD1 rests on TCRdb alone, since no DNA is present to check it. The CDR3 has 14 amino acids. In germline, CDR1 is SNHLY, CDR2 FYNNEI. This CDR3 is CAKATGAGANVLTF.

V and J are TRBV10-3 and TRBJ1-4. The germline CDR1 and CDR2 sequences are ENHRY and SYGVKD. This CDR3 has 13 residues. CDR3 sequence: CAISERLNEKLFF.

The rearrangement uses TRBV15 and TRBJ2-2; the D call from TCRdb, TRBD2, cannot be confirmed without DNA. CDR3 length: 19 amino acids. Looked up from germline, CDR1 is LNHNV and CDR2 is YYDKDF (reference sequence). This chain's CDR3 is CATSGYGFFGGASGGELFF. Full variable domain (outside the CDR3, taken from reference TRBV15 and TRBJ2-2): DAMVIQNPRYQVTQFGKPVTLSCSQTLNHNVMYWYQQKSSQAPKLLFHYYDKDFNNEADTPDNFQSRRPNTSFCFLDIRSPGLGDTAMYLCATSGYGFFGGASGGELFFGEGSRLTVL.

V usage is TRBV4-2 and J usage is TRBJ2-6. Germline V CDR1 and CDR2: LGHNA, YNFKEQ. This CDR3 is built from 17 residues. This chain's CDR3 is CASSPRTLPSGANVLTF.

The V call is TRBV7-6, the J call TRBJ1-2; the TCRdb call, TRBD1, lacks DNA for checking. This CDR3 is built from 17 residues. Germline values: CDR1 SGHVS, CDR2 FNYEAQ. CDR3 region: CASSLPPRRGGWYGYTF.

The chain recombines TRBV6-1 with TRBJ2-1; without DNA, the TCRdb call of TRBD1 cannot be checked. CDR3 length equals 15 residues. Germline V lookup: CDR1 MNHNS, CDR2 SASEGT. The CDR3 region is CASRRGDRGRDEQFF.

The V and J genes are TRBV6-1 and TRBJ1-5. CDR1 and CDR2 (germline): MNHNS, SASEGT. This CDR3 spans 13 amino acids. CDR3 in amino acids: CALGRAINQPQHF.

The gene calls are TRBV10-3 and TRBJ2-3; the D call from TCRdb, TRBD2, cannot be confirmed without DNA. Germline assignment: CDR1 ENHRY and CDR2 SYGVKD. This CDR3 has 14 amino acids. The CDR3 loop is CAISGALPADTQYF.

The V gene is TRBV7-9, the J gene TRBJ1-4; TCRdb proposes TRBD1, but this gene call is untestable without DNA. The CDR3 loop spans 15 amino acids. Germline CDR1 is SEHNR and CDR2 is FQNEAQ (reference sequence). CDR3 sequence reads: CASSFPRGTNEKLFF.

CDR3 region: CASKRRPGLIAEQYF. J is TRBJ2-7 and V is TRBV12-3 or TRBV12-4; TCRdb's D gene call, TRBD2, goes unchecked for lack of DNA. CDR3 length: 15 residues.

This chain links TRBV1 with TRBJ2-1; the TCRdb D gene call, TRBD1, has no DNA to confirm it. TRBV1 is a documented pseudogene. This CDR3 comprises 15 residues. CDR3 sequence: CTSSQGLPRGDEQFF.

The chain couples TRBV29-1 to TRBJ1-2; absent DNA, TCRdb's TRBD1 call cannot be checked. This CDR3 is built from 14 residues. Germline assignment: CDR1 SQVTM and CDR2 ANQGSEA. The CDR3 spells CSVNRGGTNYGYTF.

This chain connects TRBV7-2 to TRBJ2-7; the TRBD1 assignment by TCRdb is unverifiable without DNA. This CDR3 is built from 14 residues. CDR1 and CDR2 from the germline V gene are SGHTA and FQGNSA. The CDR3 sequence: CASRGTDRSYEQYF. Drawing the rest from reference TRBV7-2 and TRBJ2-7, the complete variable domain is GAGVSQSPSNKVTEKGKDVELRCDPISGHTALYWYRQSLGQGLEFLIYFQGNSAPDKSGLPSDRFSAERTGGSVSTLTIQRTQQEDSAVYLCASRGTDRSYEQYFGPGTRLTVT.

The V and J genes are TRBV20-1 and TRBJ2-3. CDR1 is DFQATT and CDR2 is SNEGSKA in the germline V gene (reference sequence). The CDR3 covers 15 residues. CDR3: CSARILAVYTDTQYF.

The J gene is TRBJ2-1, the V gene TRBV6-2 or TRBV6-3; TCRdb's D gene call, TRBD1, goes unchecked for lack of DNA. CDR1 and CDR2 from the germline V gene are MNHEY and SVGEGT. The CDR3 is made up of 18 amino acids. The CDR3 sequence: CASSKQGDVWDSYNEQFF.

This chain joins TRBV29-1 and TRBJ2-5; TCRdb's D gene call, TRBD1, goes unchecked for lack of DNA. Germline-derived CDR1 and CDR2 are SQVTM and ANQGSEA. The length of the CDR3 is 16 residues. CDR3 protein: CSVEGGTGVNQETQYF. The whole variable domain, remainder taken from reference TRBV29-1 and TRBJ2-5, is SAVISQKPSRDICQRGTSLTIQCQVDSQVTMMFWYRQQPGQSLTLIATANQGSEATYESGFVIDKFPISRPNLTFSTLTVSNMSPEDSSIYLCSVEGGTGVNQETQYFGPGTRLLVL.

The CDR3 region is CSARGRGTGANVLTF. J is TRBJ2-6 and V is TRBV20-1; TCRdb selects TRBD1, and the lack of DNA leaves this call unchecked. This CDR3 is 15 amino acids long. Germline V CDR1 and CDR2: DFQATT, SNEGSKA (reference sequence).